This T cell receptor (beta chain) derives from a study of cytomegalovirus exposure and HLA in healthy donors. The PCR was carried out with 60 Vbeta primers and 13 Jbeta primers. Data came from immunoSEQ multiplex PCR; TCRdb stores just in-frame clones and leaves some out. Of 100,000 or so clones in the sample, about 80% were seen once. General study results and limits: In vitro, three CMV-associated chains proved specific for CMV antigens.

In the case of this clone: Antigen: not known.

The TCR sequence derives from a female donor in good health and CMV-seropositive. What was sequenced was PBMCs.

The CDR3 bases are TGTGCCAGTAGGGGGACAGCCTACACCGGGGAGCTGTTTTTT. This translates into CASRGTAYTGELFF. The chain combines TRBV19 with TRBJ2-2, with 7 bases lining up with TRBD1. With V trimmed by 6 bases and J by 3 bases, 4 bases remained unmatched. The length of the CDR3 is 14 residues. CDR1 is LNHDA, CDR2 SQIVND, per germline (reference sequence). Filled out from reference TRBV19 and TRBJ2-2, the complete variable domain reads DGGITQSPKYLFRKEGQNVTLSCEQNLNHDAMYWYRQDPGQGLRLIYYSQIVNDFQKGDIAEGYSVSREKKESFPLTVTSAQKNPTAFYLCASRGTAYTGELFFGEGSRLTVL.